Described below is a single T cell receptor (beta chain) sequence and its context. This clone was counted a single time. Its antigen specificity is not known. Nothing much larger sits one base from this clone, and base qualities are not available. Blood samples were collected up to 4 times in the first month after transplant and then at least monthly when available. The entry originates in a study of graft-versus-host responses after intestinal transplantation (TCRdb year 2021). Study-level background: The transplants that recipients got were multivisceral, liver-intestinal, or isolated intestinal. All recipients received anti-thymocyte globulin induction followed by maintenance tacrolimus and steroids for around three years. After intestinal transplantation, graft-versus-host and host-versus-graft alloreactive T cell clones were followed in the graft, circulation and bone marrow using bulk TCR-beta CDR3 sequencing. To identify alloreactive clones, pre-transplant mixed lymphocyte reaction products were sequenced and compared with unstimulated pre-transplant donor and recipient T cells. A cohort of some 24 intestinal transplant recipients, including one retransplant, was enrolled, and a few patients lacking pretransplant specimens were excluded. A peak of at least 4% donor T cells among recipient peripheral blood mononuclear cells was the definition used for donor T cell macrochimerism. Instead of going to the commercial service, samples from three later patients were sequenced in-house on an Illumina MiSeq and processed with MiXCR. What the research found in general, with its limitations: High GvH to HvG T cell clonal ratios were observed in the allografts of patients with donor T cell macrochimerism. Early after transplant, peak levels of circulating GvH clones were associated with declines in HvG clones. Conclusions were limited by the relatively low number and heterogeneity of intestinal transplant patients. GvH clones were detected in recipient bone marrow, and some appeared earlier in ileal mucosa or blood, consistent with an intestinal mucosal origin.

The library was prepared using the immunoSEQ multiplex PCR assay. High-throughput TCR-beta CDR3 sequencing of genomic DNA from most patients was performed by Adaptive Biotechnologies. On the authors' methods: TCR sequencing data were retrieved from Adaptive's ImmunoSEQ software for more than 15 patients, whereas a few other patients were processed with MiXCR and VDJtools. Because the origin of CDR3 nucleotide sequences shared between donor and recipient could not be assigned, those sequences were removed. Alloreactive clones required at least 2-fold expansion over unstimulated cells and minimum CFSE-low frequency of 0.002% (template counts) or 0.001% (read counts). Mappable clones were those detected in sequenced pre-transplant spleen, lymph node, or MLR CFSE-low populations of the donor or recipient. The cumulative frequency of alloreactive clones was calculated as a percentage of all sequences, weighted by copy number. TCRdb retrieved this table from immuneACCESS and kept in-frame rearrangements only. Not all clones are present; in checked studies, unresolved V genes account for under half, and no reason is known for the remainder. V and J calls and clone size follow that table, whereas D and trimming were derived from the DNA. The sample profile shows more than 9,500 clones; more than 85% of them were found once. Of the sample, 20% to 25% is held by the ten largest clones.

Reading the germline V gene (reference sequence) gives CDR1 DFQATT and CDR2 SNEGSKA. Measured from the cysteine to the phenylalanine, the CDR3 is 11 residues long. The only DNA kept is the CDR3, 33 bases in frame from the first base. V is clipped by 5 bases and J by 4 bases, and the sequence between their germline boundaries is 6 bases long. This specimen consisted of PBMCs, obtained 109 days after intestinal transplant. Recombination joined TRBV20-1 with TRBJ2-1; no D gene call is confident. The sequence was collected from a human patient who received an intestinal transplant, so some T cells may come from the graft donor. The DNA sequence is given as TGCAGTGCTCCGGCATACAATGAGCAGTTCTTC. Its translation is CSAPAYNEQFF.